This entry describes one TCR beta chain. In the original workflow: Amplified reference gene primers provided the basis for estimating nucleated cell counts. The assay was immunoSEQ multiplex PCR, and TCRdb's table has in-frame clones only and misses some. V, J and clone size reflect that table, while D and trimming were determined from the DNA. The data contain around 250,000 clones, approximately 85% of them singletons. Participant ages covered about 18 to 95 years across 25 or so US areas. Recovered status in Cohort 3 required two negative PCRs, clearance, or symptom resolution. The sample originates from a study of blood T cell repertoires in COVID-19. The wider study: Sources were T cells, B-cell-depleted T cells, or PBMCs; the material itself was cDNA or gDNA.

This clonotype was obtained from a woman aged 50 to 65 who had recovered from COVID-19. The sample was PBMCs or T cells enriched from blood (not recorded which).

The CDR3 bases are TGTGCCAGCAGCCAAGACCAGGGTTCCGGGGAGCTGTTTTTT. It translates to CASSQDQGSGELFF. The chain combines TRBV4-2 with TRBJ2-2; maybe TRBD1 (5 bases). Per germline, CDR1 LGHNA and CDR2 YNFKEQ. This CDR3 has 14 amino acids. V was pared by 0 bases and J by 6 bases, with 8 bases between.